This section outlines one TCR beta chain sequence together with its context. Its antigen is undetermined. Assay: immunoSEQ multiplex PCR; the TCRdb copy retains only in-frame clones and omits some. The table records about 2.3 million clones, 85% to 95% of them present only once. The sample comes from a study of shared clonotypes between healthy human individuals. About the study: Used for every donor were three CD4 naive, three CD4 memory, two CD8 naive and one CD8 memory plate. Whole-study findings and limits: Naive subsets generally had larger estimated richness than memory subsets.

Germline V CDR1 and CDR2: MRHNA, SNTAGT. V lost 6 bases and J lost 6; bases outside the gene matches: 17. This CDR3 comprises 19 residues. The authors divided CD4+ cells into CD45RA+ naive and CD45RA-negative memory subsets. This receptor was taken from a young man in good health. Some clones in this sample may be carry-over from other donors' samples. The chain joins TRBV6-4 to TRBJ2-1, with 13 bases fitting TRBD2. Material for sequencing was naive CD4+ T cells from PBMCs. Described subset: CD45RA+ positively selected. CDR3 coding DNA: TGTGCCAGCAGCCTACGGGGGACTAGCGGGACAGGTCCCCCCAATGAGCAGTTCTTC. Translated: CASSLRGTSGTGPPNEQFF.